This T cell receptor (beta chain) was obtained from a study of cytomegalovirus exposure and HLA in healthy donors. PCR used 60 Vbeta primers and 13 Jbeta primers. Some clones are missing from TCRdb's copy, which holds only in-frame ones; the method was immunoSEQ multiplex PCR. The sample lists about 140,000 clones; around 80% were seen once. V lost 7 bases to trimming and J lost 0 bases; unmatched junction nucleotides: 2. Germline values: CDR1 MNHNS, CDR2 SASEGT. The CDR3 has 14 amino acids. Sequenced input: PBMCs. The chain has TRBV6-1 and TRBJ1-3; 8 bases are a match to TRBD1. The clonotype was recovered from a woman in her sixties or seventies in good health and CMV-seropositive. For the CDR3, the DNA is TGTGCCAGCACAGGGGGCCTCTCTGGAAACACCATATATTTT. It specifies CASTGGLSGNTIYF.